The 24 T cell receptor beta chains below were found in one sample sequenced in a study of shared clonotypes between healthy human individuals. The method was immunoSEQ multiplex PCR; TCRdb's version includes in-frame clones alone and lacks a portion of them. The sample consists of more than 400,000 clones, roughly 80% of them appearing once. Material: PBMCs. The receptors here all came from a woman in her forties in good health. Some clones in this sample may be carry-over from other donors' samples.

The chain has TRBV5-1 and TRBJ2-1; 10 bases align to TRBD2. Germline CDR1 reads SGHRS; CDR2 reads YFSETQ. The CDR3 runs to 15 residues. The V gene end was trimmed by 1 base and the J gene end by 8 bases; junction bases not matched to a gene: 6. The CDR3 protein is CASSLTSGIWYEQFF. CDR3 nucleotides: TGCGCCAGCAGCTTGACTAGCGGGATTTGGTATGAGCAGTTCTTC. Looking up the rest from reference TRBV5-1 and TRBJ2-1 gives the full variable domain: KAGVTQTPRYLIKTRGQQVTLSCSPISGHRSVSWYQQTPGQGLQFLFEYFSETQRNKGNFPGRFSGRQFSNSRSEMNVSTLELGDSALYLCASSLTSGIWYEQFFGPGTRLTVL.

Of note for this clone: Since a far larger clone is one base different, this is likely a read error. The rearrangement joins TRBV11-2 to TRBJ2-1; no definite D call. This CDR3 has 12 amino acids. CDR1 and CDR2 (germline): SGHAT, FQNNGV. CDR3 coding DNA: TGTTCCAGCAGCTTTGACCACAATGAGCAGTTCTTC. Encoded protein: CSSSFDHNEQFF.

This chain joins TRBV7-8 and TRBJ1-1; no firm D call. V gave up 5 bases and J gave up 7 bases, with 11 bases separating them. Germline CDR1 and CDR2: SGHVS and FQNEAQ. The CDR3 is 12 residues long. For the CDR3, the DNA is TGTGCCAGCAGCCTAGTGGAAGTTGAAGCTTTCTTT. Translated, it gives CASSLVEVEAFF. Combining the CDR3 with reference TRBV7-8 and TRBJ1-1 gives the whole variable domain GAGVSQSPRYKVAKRGQDVALRCDPISGHVSLFWYQQALGQGPEFLTYFQNEAQLDKSGLPSDRFFAERPEGSVSTLKIQRTQQEDSAVYLCASSLVEVEAFFGQGTRLTVV.

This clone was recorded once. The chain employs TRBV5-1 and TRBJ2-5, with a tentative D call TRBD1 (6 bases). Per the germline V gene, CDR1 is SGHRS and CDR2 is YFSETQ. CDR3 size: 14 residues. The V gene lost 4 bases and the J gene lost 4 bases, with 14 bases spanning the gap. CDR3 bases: TGCGCCAGCAGCGTGGACAGTTATGGAGAGACCCAGTACTTC. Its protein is CASSVDSYGETQYF.

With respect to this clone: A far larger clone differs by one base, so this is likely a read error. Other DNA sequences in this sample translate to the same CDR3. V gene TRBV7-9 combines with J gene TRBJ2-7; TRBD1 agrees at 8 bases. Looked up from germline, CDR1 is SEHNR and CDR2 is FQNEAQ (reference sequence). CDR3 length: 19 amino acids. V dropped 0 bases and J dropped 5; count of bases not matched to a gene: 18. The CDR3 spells CASSLAVRTGGLGSHEQYF. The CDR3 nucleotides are TGTGCCAGCAGCTTAGCGGTGAGAACAGGGGGACTGGGGTCCCACGAGCAGTACTTC.

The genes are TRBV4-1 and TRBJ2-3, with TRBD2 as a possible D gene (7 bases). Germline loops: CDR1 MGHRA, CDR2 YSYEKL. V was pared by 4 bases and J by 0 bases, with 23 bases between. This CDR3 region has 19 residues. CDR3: CASSLKGGARGVSTDTQYF. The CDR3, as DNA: TGCGCCAGCAGCCTAAAAGGGGGGGCGAGGGGCGTTAGCACAGATACGCAGTATTTT.

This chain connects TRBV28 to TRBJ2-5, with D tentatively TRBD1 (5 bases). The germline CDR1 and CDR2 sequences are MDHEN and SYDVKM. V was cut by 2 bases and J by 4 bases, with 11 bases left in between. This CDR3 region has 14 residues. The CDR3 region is CASSLKAGIETQYF. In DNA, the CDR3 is TGTGCCAGCAGTTTAAAGGCAGGGATAGAGACCCAGTACTTC. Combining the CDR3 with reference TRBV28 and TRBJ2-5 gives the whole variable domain DVKVTQSSRYLVKRTGEKVFLECVQDMDHENMFWYRQDPGLGLRLIYFSYDVKMKEKGDIPEGYSVSREKKERFSLILESASTNQTSMYLCASSLKAGIETQYFGPGTRLLVL.

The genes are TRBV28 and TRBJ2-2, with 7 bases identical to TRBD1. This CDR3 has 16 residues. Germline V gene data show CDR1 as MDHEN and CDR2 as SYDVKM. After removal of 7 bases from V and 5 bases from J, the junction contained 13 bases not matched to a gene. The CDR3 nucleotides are TGTGCCAGCACCTCCAGGTGGGGACAGCAGACCGGGGAGCTGTTTTTT. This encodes CASTSRWGQQTGELFF.

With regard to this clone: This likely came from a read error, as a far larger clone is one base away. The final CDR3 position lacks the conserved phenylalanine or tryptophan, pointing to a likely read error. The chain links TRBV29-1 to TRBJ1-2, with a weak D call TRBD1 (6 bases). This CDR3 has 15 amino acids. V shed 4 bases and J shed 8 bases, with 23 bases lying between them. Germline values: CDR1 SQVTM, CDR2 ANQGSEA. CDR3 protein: CSVAYTSGWGQGYTL. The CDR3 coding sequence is TGCAGCGTTGCTTATACCTCGGGATGGGGGCAGGGCTACACCTTA.

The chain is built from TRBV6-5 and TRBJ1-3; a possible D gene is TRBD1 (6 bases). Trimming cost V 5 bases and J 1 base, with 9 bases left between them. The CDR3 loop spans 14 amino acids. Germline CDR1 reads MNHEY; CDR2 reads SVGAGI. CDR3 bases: TGTGCCAGCAGTCCCGGACAGTCTGGAAACACCATATATTTT. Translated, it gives CASSPGQSGNTIYF.

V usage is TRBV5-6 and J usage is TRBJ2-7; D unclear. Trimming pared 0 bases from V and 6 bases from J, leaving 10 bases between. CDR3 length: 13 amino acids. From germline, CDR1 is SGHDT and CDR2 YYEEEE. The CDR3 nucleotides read TGTGCCAGCAGCTTGGCCATTTGGAGCGAGCAGTACTTC. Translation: CASSLAIWSEQYF.

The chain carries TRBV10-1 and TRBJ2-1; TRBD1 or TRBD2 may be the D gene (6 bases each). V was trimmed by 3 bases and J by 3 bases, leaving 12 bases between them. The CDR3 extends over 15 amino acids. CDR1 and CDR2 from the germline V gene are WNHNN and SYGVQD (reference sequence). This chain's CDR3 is CASSEGGTLYNEQFF. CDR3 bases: TGCGCCAGCAGTGAAGGGGGGACCCTCTACAATGAGCAGTTCTTC.

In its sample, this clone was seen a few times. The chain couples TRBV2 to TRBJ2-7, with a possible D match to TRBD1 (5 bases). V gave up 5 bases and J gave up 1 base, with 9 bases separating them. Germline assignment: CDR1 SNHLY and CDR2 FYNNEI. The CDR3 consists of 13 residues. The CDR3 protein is CASSSDTSYEQYF. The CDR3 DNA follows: TGTGCCAGCAGTTCGGACACATCCTACGAGCAGTACTTC.

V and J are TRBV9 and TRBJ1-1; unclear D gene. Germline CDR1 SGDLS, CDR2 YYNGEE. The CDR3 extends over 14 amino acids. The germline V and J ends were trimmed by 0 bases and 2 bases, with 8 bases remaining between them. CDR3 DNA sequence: TGTGCCAGCAGCGTAGACCCCAGAAACACTGAAGCTTTCTTT. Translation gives CASSVDPRNTEAFF.

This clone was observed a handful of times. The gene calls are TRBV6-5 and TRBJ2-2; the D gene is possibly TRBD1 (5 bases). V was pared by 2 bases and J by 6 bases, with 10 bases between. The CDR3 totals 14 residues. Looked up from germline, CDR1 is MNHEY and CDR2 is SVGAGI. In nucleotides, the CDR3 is TGTGCCAGCAGTTACCTCAGGGTGCCCGGGGAGCTGTTTTTT. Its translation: CASSYLRVPGELFF.

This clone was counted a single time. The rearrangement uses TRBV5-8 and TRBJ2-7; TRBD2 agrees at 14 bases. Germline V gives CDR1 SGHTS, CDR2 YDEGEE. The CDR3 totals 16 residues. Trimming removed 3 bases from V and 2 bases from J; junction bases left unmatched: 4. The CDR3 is CASSWGTSGSPYEQYF. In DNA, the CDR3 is TGTGCCAGCAGCTGGGGGACTAGCGGGAGCCCCTACGAGCAGTACTTC. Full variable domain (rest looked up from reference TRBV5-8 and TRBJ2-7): EAGVTQSPTHLIKTRGQQATLRCSPISGHTSVYWYQQALGLGLQFLLWYDEGEERNRGNFPPRFSGRQFPNYSSELNVNALELEDSALYLCASSWGTSGSPYEQYFGPGTRLTVT.

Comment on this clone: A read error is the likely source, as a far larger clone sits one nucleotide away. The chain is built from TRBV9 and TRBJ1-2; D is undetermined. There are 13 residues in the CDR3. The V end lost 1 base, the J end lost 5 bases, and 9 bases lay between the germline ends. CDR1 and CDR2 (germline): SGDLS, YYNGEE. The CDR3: CASSVYRGYGYTF. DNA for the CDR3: TGTGCCAGCAGCGTATACCGGGGATATGGCTACACCTTC.

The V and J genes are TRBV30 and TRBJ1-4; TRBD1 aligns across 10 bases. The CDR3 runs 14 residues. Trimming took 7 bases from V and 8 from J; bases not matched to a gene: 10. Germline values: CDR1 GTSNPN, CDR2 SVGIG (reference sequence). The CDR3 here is CASQRGTGVEKLFF. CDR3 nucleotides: TGTGCCTCACAACGGGGGACAGGGGTGGAAAAACTGTTTTTT.

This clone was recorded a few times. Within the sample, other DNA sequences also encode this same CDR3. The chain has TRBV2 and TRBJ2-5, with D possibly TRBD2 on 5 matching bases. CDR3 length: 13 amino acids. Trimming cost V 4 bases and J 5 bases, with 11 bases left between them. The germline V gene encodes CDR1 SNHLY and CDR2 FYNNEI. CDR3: CASSGPGGETQYF. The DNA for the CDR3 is TGTGCCAGCAGTGGCCCGGGCGGGGAGACCCAGTACTTC.

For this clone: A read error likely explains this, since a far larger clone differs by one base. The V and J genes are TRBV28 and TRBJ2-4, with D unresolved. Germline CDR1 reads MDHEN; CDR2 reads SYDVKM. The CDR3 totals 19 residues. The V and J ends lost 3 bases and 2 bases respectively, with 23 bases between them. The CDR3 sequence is CASSLFQSIHGSPKNIQYF. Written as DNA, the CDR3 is TGTGCCAGCAGTTTGTTTCAGTCCATCCACGGGTCGCCCAAAAACATTCAGTACTTC.

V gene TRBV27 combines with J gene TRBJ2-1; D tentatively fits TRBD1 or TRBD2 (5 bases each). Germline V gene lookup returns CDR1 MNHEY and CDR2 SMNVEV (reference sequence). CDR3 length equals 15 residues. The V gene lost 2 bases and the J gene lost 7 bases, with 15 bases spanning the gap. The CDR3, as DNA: TGTGCCAGCAGTTTAGGGGACGGGACCTTGAATGAGCAGTTCTTC. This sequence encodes CASSLGDGTLNEQFF.

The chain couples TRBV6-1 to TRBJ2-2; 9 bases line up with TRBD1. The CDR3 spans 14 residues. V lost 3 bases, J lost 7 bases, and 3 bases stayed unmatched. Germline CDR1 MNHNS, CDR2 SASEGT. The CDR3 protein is CASSETGGGGELFF. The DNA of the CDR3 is TGTGCCAGCAGTGAGACAGGGGGTGGCGGGGAGCTGTTTTTT.

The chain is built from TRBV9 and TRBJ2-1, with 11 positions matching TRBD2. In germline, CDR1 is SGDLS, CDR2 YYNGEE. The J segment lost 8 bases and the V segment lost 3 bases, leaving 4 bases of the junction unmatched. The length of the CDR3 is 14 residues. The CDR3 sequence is CASSGSGRAYEQFF. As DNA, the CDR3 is TGTGCCAGCAGCGGTAGCGGGAGGGCCTATGAGCAGTTCTTC. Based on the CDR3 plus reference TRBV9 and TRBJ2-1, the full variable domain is DSGVTQTPKHLITATGQRVTLRCSPRSGDLSVYWYQQSLDQGLQFLIQYYNGEERAKGNILERFSAQQFPDLHSELNLSSLELGDSALYFCASSGSGRAYEQFFGPGTRLTVL.

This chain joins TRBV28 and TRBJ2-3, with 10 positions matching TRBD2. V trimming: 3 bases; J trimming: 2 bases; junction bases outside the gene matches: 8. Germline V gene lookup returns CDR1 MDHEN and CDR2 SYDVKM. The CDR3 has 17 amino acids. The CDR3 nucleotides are TGTGCCAGCAGTTTCCCCGGACTAGCGGAGAACACAGATACGCAGTATTTT. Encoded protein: CASSFPGLAENTDTQYF.